The rows below give T cell receptor beta chains drawn from one sample of a study of long-term antiretroviral therapy in people with HIV. Profiling relied on immunoSEQ multiplex PCR, and the TCRdb table lists in-frame clones only, not all of them. The sample shows some 15,000 clones, 84% of them seen only once. Sequencing used unsorted PBMCs, obtained 0.4 years after starting antiretroviral therapy. These receptors came from a man under 40 with HIV. Both conserved end residues are part of each CDR3. D genes are given only for firm matches.

V gene	D gene	J gene	CDR3 protein
TRBV6-5	NA	TRBJ1-2	CASSYGSGLTPEGYTF
TRBV25-1	NA	TRBJ1-6	CASSQSGGAPYNSPLHF
TRBV11-3	TRBD2	TRBJ2-3	CASSPGLEFTDTQYF
TRBV4-1	NA	TRBJ2-3	CASSHPVSTDTQYF
TRBV7-9	NA	TRBJ2-1	CASSLGHDRTYNEQFF
TRBV28	TRBD1	TRBJ1-2	CASSSQGAYHGYTF
TRBV5-4	NA	TRBJ2-7	CASSLDPGRGEQYF
TRBV7-9	NA	TRBJ1-3	CASSFMTESGNTIYF
TRBV6-5	TRBD2	TRBJ2-3	CASSLTTSHTDTQYF
TRBV25-1	NA	TRBJ1-6	CASSEYTGEAYNSPLHF
TRBV9	NA	TRBJ2-5	CASSGGETQYF
TRBV5-1	NA	TRBJ1-1	CASSLGAMRNTEAFF
TRBV18	NA	TRBJ2-2	CASSPQADTGELFF
TRBV19	TRBD2	TRBJ2-2	CASSSWTSGGASGELFF
TRBV28	NA	TRBJ1-5	CASSFPFAIPVYSNQPQHF
TRBV4-1	NA	TRBJ1-1	CASSHSGMANTEAFF
TRBV27	TRBD1	TRBJ1-3	CASSSLRPGQGAYEENTIYF
TRBV19	NA	TRBJ1-1	CASTVRSEAFF
TRBV6-1	NA	TRBJ1-6	CASSGFLSTGNSPLHF
TRBV19	NA	TRBJ1-1	CASSIALVNTEAFF
TRBV6-5	TRBD1	TRBJ1-1	CASSYHQGAPEAFF
TRBV28	NA	TRBJ2-7	CASSFRGPGWEQYF
TRBV7-9	NA	TRBJ2-1	CASSLEGTSYNEQFF
TRBV7-2	NA	TRBJ1-6	CASIEGVPGQRNSPLHF
TRBV4-3	TRBD1	TRBJ1-5	CASSQDRVGGQNQPQHF
TRBV21-1	NA	TRBJ1-2	CASSTRGSGDGYTF
TRBV7-7	NA	TRBJ2-7	CASSPRTGSSYEQYF
TRBV7-9	NA	TRBJ2-2	CASSLTGTLTGELFF
TRBV29-1	NA	TRBJ2-7	CSVELGVDSYEQYF
TRBV7-8	NA	TRBJ2-5	CASTMGVGGQETQYF
TRBV7-2	TRBD1	TRBJ2-5	CASSLGGQGAWETQYF
TRBV5-4	NA	TRBJ2-1	CASSHEFGSYNEQFF
TRBV29-1	TRBD1	TRBJ2-7	CSVTPVDRYEQYF
TRBV6-1	TRBD2	TRBJ2-7	CASTLSGSYEQYF
TRBV2	TRBD2	TRBJ2-1	CASYLLTSSNEQFF
TRBV4-2	NA	TRBJ2-1	CASSQEGLLYNEQFF
TRBV4-2	TRBD2	TRBJ2-3	CASSQGTSDADTQYF
TRBV4-3	TRBD1	TRBJ2-2	CASSQDKAELAGGEYGELFF
TRBV4-3	NA	TRBJ1-5	CASSQDRRGGQPQHF
TRBV5-4	NA	TRBJ2-1	CASSHQRGSSYNEQFF
TRBV27	NA	TRBJ1-6	CASKTGSYNSPLHF
TRBV11-3	NA	TRBJ1-1	CASSLGENTEAFF
TRBV5-4	NA	TRBJ2-7	CASSLGDWNSYEQYF
TRBV7-2	TRBD1	TRBJ1-5	CASSPGGQGNQPQHF
TRBV5-1	NA	TRBJ1-3	CASSFTDSGNTIYF
TRBV28	NA	TRBJ1-2	CASNTGNHGYTF
TRBV2	NA	TRBJ1-2	CASSDLPQSVGYGYTF
TRBV6-5	NA	TRBJ1-6	CASSYSKTEMNSPLHF
TRBV29-1	TRBD2	TRBJ2-3	CSALGAGGVTDTQYF
TRBV5-1	TRBD2	TRBJ2-2	CASSDLLAIANTGELFF
TRBV7-7	NA	TRBJ2-7	CASSLQGAHEQYF
TRBV6-5	NA	TRBJ2-1	CASSYSESSYNEQFF
TRBV29-1	TRBD1	TRBJ2-5	CSVRTGTRLYQETQYF
TRBV7-6	NA	TRBJ2-7	CASSLSYSRLSYEQYF